These T cell receptor beta chains were read from a single sample in a study of blood T cell repertoires in COVID-19. Profiled with immunoSEQ multiplex PCR; TCRdb holds only in-frame clones, not every one. The table shows 210,000 or so clones, with approximately 87% occurring only once. The source material was PBMCs or T cells enriched from blood (not recorded which). Receptors originate from a woman aged 45-65 years in a cohort exposed to, infected with or recovered from COVID-19 (not recorded which). CDR3s include the opening cysteine and the closing phenylalanine or tryptophan. Fields, in order: D gene, J gene, clone size, V gene, CDR3 DNA, CDR3 protein. A D gene is named only where the DNA matches it firmly. The listing skips clone size in some rows; elsewhere it reads once, few, many or a size class.

d_gene: -
j_gene: TRBJ1-1
abundance: -
v_gene: TRBV2
CDR3nt: TGTGCCAGCAGTGATTCGGGTGTGAACACTGAAGCTTTCTTT
CDR3aa: CASSDSGVNTEAFF

d_gene: TRBD1
j_gene: TRBJ1-1
abundance: -
v_gene: TRBV4-1
CDR3nt: TGCGCCAGCAGCCAAGGACAGGGGGCGATCACTGAAGCTTTCTTT
CDR3aa: CASSQGQGAITEAFF

d_gene: TRBD1
j_gene: TRBJ2-2
abundance: -
v_gene: TRBV11-2
CDR3nt: TGTGCCAGCAGTCAACTACCCCGATCCGGGACAGGGACCGGGGAGCTGTTTTTT
CDR3aa: CASSQLPRSGTGTGELFF

d_gene: -
j_gene: TRBJ1-2
abundance: few
v_gene: TRBV7-2
CDR3nt: TGTGCCAGCAGCTCGGTATCGGGAAACTATGGCTACACCTTC
CDR3aa: CASSSVSGNYGYTF

d_gene: -
j_gene: TRBJ2-2
abundance: -
v_gene: TRBV19
CDR3nt: TGTGCCAGTAGTGGGGGCGTGGAGAACACCGGGGAGCTGTTTTTT
CDR3aa: CASSGGVENTGELFF

d_gene: TRBD1
j_gene: TRBJ1-2
abundance: -
v_gene: TRBV6-5
CDR3nt: TGTGCCAGCCGCTTAACAGGGGACTATGGCTACACCTTC
CDR3aa: CASRLTGDYGYTF

d_gene: -
j_gene: TRBJ1-2
abundance: -
v_gene: TRBV28
CDR3nt: TGTGCCAGCAGTCGCGGTGTCTATGGCTACACCTTC
CDR3aa: CASSRGVYGYTF

d_gene: TRBD2
j_gene: TRBJ2-1
abundance: -
v_gene: TRBV4-2
CDR3nt: TGTGCCAGCAGCCAAGGGCTAGCGGGGGGCAATGAGCAGTTCTTC
CDR3aa: CASSQGLAGGNEQFF

d_gene: TRBD2
j_gene: TRBJ2-5
abundance: -
v_gene: TRBV7-2
CDR3nt: TGTGCCAGCAGCTTAAGCGTCGGGGGGGCTCAGAGTGTAGGGACCCAGTACTTC
CDR3aa: CASSLSVGGAQSVGTQYF

d_gene: TRBD1
j_gene: TRBJ2-1
abundance: once
v_gene: TRBV6-5
CDR3nt: TGTGCCAGCAGTTACGAGGGGGCGAACAATGAGCAGTTCTTC
CDR3aa: CASSYEGANNEQFF

d_gene: -
j_gene: TRBJ1-2
abundance: -
v_gene: TRBV18
CDR3nt: TGTGCCAGCTCACTGGACGGAGGCTATGGCTACACCTTC
CDR3aa: CASSLDGGYGYTF

d_gene: TRBD1
j_gene: TRBJ2-5
abundance: -
v_gene: TRBV7-7
CDR3nt: TGTGCTAGCAGCCGAGCCGTGACAGGGGTCGAGACCCAGTACTTC
CDR3aa: CASSRAVTGVETQYF

d_gene: TRBD1
j_gene: TRBJ2-5
abundance: -
v_gene: TRBV5-4
CDR3nt: TGTGCCAGCAGCTTTGACAGGGGAGGTGGAGAGACCCAGTACTTC
CDR3aa: CASSFDRGGGETQYF

d_gene: TRBD1
j_gene: TRBJ2-5
abundance: -
v_gene: TRBV29-1
CDR3nt: TGCAGCGTGGCCCTAACCGGGACAGGGGGAGAGACCCAGTACTTC
CDR3aa: CSVALTGTGGETQYF

d_gene: TRBD2
j_gene: TRBJ2-5
abundance: -
v_gene: TRBV10-1
CDR3nt: TGCGCCAGCAGTGACGGACTAGCGGGGGACCTCGGGACCCAGTACTTC
CDR3aa: CASSDGLAGDLGTQYF

d_gene: -
j_gene: TRBJ1-2
abundance: -
v_gene: TRBV29-1
CDR3nt: TGCAGCGTTGAAGTGGGATCAGGCCTCGCGGGTGGCTACACCTTC
CDR3aa: CSVEVGSGLAGGYTF